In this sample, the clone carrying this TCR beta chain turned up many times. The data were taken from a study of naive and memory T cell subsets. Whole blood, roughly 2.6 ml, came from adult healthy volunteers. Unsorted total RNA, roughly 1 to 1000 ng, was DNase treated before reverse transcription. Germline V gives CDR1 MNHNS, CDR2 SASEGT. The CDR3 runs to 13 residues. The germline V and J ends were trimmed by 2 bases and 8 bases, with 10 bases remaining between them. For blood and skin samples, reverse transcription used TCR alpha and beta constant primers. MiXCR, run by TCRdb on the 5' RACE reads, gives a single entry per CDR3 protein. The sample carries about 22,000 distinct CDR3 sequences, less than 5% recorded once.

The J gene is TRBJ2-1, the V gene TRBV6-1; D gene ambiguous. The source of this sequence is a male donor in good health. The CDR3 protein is CASSERFGDEQFF. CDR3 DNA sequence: TGTGCCAGCAGTGAACGATTTGGGGATGAGCAGTTCTTC.